Each of the 18 T cell receptor beta chains below was sequenced from the same sample in a study of graft-versus-host responses after intestinal transplantation. Only in-frame clones appear in the TCRdb table, and some are missing; sequencing was by immunoSEQ multiplex PCR. The sample lists around 20,000 clones, 89% occurring once. This material consisted of PBMCs, taken roughly 65 days after intestinal transplantation. Every receptor here comes from a human patient who received an intestinal transplant, so some T cells may come from the graft donor.

This clone came up a few times. This chain uses TRBV4-3 with TRBJ2-3, with 11 bases lining up with TRBD2. V was pared by 0 bases and J by 3 bases, with 8 bases of the junction left unmatched. The length of the CDR3 is 18 residues. Germline V gene data show CDR1 as LGHNA and CDR2 as YSLEER. In DNA, the CDR3 is TGCGCCAGCAGCCAAGATACCCCCCCTAGCGGGGGGACAGATACGCAGTATTTT. Its translation: CASSQDTPPSGGTDTQYF.

This clone showed up just once. The chain carries TRBV5-6 and TRBJ2-7; no firm D call. This CDR3 region has 17 residues. V gave up 0 bases and J gave up 0 bases, with 16 bases separating them. Per germline, CDR1 SGHDT and CDR2 YYEEEE. In DNA, the CDR3 is TGTGCCAGCAGCTTGGATGCAGGAACGTCGAGCTCCTACGAGCAGTACTTC. Translated, it gives CASSLDAGTSSSYEQYF. The entire variable domain, with the rest obtained from reference TRBV5-6 and TRBJ2-7, is as follows: DAGVTQSPTHLIKTRGQQVTLRCSPKSGHDTVSWYQQALGQGPQFIFQYYEEEERQRGNFPDRFSGHQFPNYSSELNVNALLLGDSALYLCASSLDAGTSSSYEQYFGPGTRLTVT.

J is TRBJ2-3 and V is TRBV6-1; D possibly corresponds to TRBD1 (5 bases). The germline V and J ends were trimmed by 1 base and 4 bases, with 9 bases remaining between them. The CDR3 contains 14 residues. Germline CDR1 reads MNHNS; CDR2 reads SASEGT. CDR3 region: CASSEGQGPDTQYF. The CDR3, as DNA: TGTGCCAGCAGTGAAGGTCAGGGCCCAGATACGCAGTATTTT.

To note about this clone: Other DNA sequences in this sample translate to the same CDR3. The rearrangement uses TRBV29-1 and TRBJ1-1, with D uncertain. Trimming took 1 base from V and 8 from J, leaving 11 bases between them. Germline V gives CDR1 SQVTM, CDR2 ANQGSEA. The CDR3 is 12 residues long. In nucleotides, the CDR3 is TGCAGCGTTGAAGCAGGATCTCCGGAAGCTTTCTTT. Translating it yields CSVEAGSPEAFF.

The chain carries TRBV9 and TRBJ2-3, with D uncertain. Germline V lookup: CDR1 SGDLS, CDR2 YYNGEE. V was trimmed by 4 bases and J by 2 bases, leaving 5 bases between them. The CDR3 is made up of 12 amino acids. Here the CDR3 DNA reads TGTGCCAGCAGCTACTACACAGATACGCAGTATTTT. The encoded protein is CASSYYTDTQYF. The full variable domain, completed using reference TRBV9 and TRBJ2-3, is DSGVTQTPKHLITATGQRVTLRCSPRSGDLSVYWYQQSLDQGLQFLIQYYNGEERAKGNILERFSAQQFPDLHSELNLSSLELGDSALYFCASSYYTDTQYFGPGTRLTVL.

V usage is TRBV27 and J usage is TRBJ1-1; D gene uncertain. Per germline, CDR1 MNHEY and CDR2 SMNVEV (reference sequence). This CDR3 has 13 residues. Between the trimmed V and J ends, which lost 6 bases and 2 bases, there was a span of 10 bases. CDR3 in DNA: TGTGCCAGCAGGGGCTCATCAAACACTGAAGCTTTCTTT. This translates into CASRGSSNTEAFF.

The chain carries TRBV19 and TRBJ1-5, with D perhaps TRBD1 (6 bases). From germline, CDR1 is LNHDA and CDR2 SQIVND (reference sequence). V was cut by 6 bases and J by 0 bases, with 12 bases left in between. The CDR3 is made up of 15 amino acids. The CDR3 protein is CASSDRHFSNQPQHF. For the CDR3, the DNA is TGTGCCAGTAGCGACAGGCATTTTAGCAATCAGCCCCAGCATTTT.

Regarding this clone: A read error may account for a junction end that differs from germline. This chain joins TRBV7-8 and TRBJ2-3; 12 bases agree with TRBD2. The CDR3 runs to 18 residues. The germline V gene encodes CDR1 SGHVS and CDR2 FQNEAQ. CDR3 in amino acids: CAGAFSASGGEWVDTQYF. The CDR3 DNA reads TGCGCCGGCGCCTTTTCGGCTAGCGGGGGGGAATGGGTAGATACGCAGTATTTT.

V and J are TRBV19 and TRBJ1-1; tentative D call: TRBD1 (5 bases). V lost 1 base, J lost 7 bases, and 7 bases lay in between. The CDR3 runs 12 residues. The germline CDR1 and CDR2 sequences are LNHDA and SQIVND (reference sequence). CDR3 nucleotide sequence: TGTGCCAGTAGTATAGGGGACGTTGAAGCTTTCTTT. This codes for CASSIGDVEAFF.

The V and J genes are TRBV6-5 and TRBJ2-7, with a tentative D call TRBD1 (6 bases). The CDR3 is 15 amino acids. V was pared by 2 bases and J by 4 bases, with 15 bases between. Germline V CDR1 and CDR2: MNHEY, SVGAGI. The CDR3 protein is CASSYDGTRFYEQYF. CDR3 in DNA: TGTGCCAGCAGTTACGATGGGACACGTTTTTACGAGCAGTACTTC.

V usage is TRBV19 and J usage is TRBJ1-2; no definite D call. CDR3 size: 13 residues. The V end lost 3 bases, the J end lost 2 bases, and 7 bases lay between the germline ends. CDR1 is LNHDA, CDR2 SQIVND, per germline (reference sequence). DNA of the CDR3: TGTGCCAGTAGTATCCTAGTAAACTATGGCTACACCTTC. Its translation: CASSILVNYGYTF.

This chain connects TRBV7-2 to TRBJ2-3; possibly TRBD1 or TRBD2 for D (5 bases each). The CDR3 contains 18 residues. Germline-derived CDR1 and CDR2 are SGHTA and FQGNSA. Trimming took 3 bases from V and 0 from J, leaving 19 bases between them. The CDR3 loop reads CASSLGSRGWTSTDTQYF. DNA of the CDR3: TGTGCCAGCAGCTTGGGCTCTAGGGGCTGGACTAGCACAGATACGCAGTATTTT.

The chain carries TRBV7-2 and TRBJ2-1, with TRBD2 identical over 10 bases. V gave up 5 bases and J gave up 12 bases; unmatched junction bases: 16. The CDR3 is 16 residues long. The germline V gene has CDR1 SGHTA and CDR2 FQGNSA. The CDR3 sequence: CASSPMVASGGRGQFF. In nucleotides, the CDR3 is TGTGCCAGCAGCCCCATGGTGGCTAGCGGGGGCCGGGGGCAGTTCTTC.

V and J are TRBV6-5 and TRBJ2-5; no clear D gene. Near its end, the DNA agrees better with TRBJ2-7, so the J call may be wrong. The germline CDR1 and CDR2 sequences are MNHEY and SVGAGI. This CDR3 is 13 amino acids long. The CDR3 reads CASTKRGSYEQYF. CDR3 DNA sequence: TGTGCCAGCACCAAGAGAGGCTCCTACGAGCAGTACTTC.

CDR3 coding DNA: TGCGCCAGCAGCCAAGTGGGACTCCCGGACCCCACTGAAGCTTTCTTT. Its protein is CASSQVGLPDPTEAFF. The chain is built from TRBV4-1 and TRBJ1-1; the D gene is possibly TRBD1 (5 bases). Germline CDR1 MGHRA, CDR2 YSYEKL. The CDR3 is 16 amino acids. Trimming removed 1 base at V and 4 bases at J, with 16 bases between.

The genes are TRBV27 and TRBJ2-5; D gene unclear. Germline V CDR1 and CDR2: MNHEY, SMNVEV (reference sequence). V lost 2 bases, J lost 6 bases, and 25 bases lay in between. The CDR3 extends over 18 amino acids. CDR3 DNA: TGTGCCAGCAGTTTAGAAGGCTACTACCCGGGCGAAGAGCAGACCCAGTACTTC. Residues: CASSLEGYYPGEEQTQYF.

The rearrangement joins TRBV7-2 to TRBJ2-1; D is ambiguous. V shed 0 bases and J shed 7 bases, with 16 bases lying between them. CDR3 length: 16 residues. Germline-derived CDR1 and CDR2 are SGHTA and FQGNSA. CDR3 DNA: TGTGCCAGCAGCTTAGCCCGATACATACTCGAAAATGAGCAGTTCTTC. It translates to CASSLARYILENEQFF.

The V gene is TRBV5-8, the J gene TRBJ2-1, with 11 bases matching TRBD1. V lost 2 bases to trimming and J lost 9 bases; unmatched junction nucleotides: 7. CDR3 length equals 15 residues. Germline CDR1 and CDR2: SGHTS and YDEGEE. DNA for the CDR3: TGTGCCAGCAGCTTTGGGGGACAGGGGGGAGGTGAGCAGTTCTTC. This encodes CASSFGGQGGGEQFF.